This T cell receptor beta chain was observed in a study of blood T cell repertoires in COVID-19. At the level of the study: The United States, Italy and Spain provided the acute and convalescent COVID-19 samples. Sources were T cells, B-cell-depleted T cells, or PBMCs; the material itself was cDNA or gDNA.

With V trimmed by 3 bases and J by 5 bases, 10 bases remained unmatched. Germline V lookup: CDR1 SGHAT, CDR2 FQDESV (reference sequence). CDR3 length: 16 amino acids. As processed by the authors: For nucleated cells, counts were estimated from reference gene primer amplification. Profiled with immunoSEQ multiplex PCR; TCRdb holds only in-frame clones, not every one. V, J and clone size derive from that table, while D and trimming were established from the DNA sequence. The repertoire holds roughly 260,000 clones, with roughly nine tenths as singletons. The TCR originated in a man in his 60s who had recovered from COVID-19. The rearrangement links TRBV11-1 to TRBJ2-5; 9 bases map to TRBD2. Sequences were obtained from peripheral blood. CDR3 protein: CASSFGSRGGLETQYF. CDR3 coding DNA: TGTGCCAGCAGCTTCGGTTCGCGGGGGGGCCTGGAGACCCAGTACTTC.